This T cell receptor (beta chain) is from a study of T cells in Graves' hyperthyroidism and ophthalmopathy. Trimming cost V 0 bases and J 2 bases; bases outside gene matches: 3. The CDR3 contains 15 residues. Germline CDR1 DFQATT, CDR2 SNEGSKA (reference sequence). TCR beta CDR3 sequences were amplified from RNA transcripts. First-round RT-PCR with HTBI primers amplified the TCR CDR3 region. Each CDR3 protein is one row after TCRdb ran MiXCR on the multiplex PCR reads. The sample shows about 570,000 distinct CDR3 sequences, 40% to 55% of them seen only once. V usage is TRBV20-1 and J usage is TRBJ2-5, with 10 bases matching TRBD2. This TCR was recovered from an adult woman with Graves' disease, either hyperthyroidism or ophthalmopathy (not recorded which). The specimen was peripheral blood or thyroid tissue (not recorded which). Here the CDR3 reads CSAREASGRQETQYF. The CDR3 coding sequence is TGCAGTGCTAGAGAGGCTAGCGGGAGACAAGAGACCCAGTACTTC.